One sample yielded the 15 T cell receptor beta chains listed below, sequenced in a study of blood T cell repertoires in COVID-19. Profiling relied on immunoSEQ multiplex PCR, and the TCRdb table lists in-frame clones only, not all of them. The sample lists 84,000 or so clones, roughly 74% occurring once. The sequencing sample was made of peripheral blood. These receptors came from a man aged 65 to 79 with COVID-19, enrolled during active disease.

This rearrangement joins TRBV28 to TRBJ2-7, with TRBD1 identical over 8 bases. V was clipped by 6 bases and J by 3 bases; unmatched bases: 4. The germline V gene has CDR1 MDHEN and CDR2 SYDVKM. This CDR3 has 13 residues. The CDR3 loop reads CASRGTGHYEQYF. In DNA, the CDR3 is TGTGCCAGCAGGGGGACAGGTCACTACGAGCAGTACTTC.

V and J are TRBV21-1 and TRBJ2-3; TRBD1 reflects the table's D call only, with no check against the DNA. TRBV21-1 is deemed a pseudogene. The CDR3 spans 14 residues. CDR3 sequence reads: CASSKGGDTDTQYF. In DNA form, the CDR3 reads TGTGCCAGCAGCAAAGGGGGCGACACAGATACGCAGTATTTT.

V is TRBV6-6 and J is TRBJ2-1; 7 nucleotides align to TRBD1. Germline V lookup: CDR1 MNHNY, CDR2 SVGAGI (reference sequence). With 6 bases clipped from V and 2 bases from J, the junction kept 4 bases outside the gene matches. The CDR3 is made up of 14 amino acids. DNA of the CDR3: TGTGCCAGCAGGGAAGGGACAGCCTACAATGAGCAGTTCTTC. This translates into CASREGTAYNEQFF.

This rearrangement joins TRBV6-6 to TRBJ1-3; a possible D gene is TRBD1 (6 bases). Per the germline V gene, CDR1 is MNHNY and CDR2 is SVGAGI (reference sequence). The CDR3 runs to 14 residues. V shed 2 bases and J shed 1 base, with 6 bases lying between them. The CDR3 region is CASSYGTSGNTIYF. CDR3 bases: TGTGCCAGCAGTTACGGGACATCTGGAAACACCATATATTTT.

The rearrangement uses TRBV28 and TRBJ2-2; no firm D call. There are 13 residues in the CDR3. The germline CDR1 and CDR2 sequences are MDHEN and SYDVKM. Trimming stripped 3 bases from V and 7 bases from J, with 9 bases between. This CDR3 is CASSLVGNGELFF. The CDR3 bases are TGTGCCAGCAGTTTGGTCGGTAACGGGGAGCTGTTTTTT.

V is TRBV28 and J is TRBJ1-6; possibly TRBD1 for D (6 bases). The CDR3 is 15 amino acids. Per the germline V gene, CDR1 is MDHEN and CDR2 is SYDVKM. V was pared by 3 bases and J by 9 bases, with 15 bases between. CDR3 bases: TGTGCCAGCAGTTTCGGCAGGGGAACGTCTTCACCCCTCCACTTT. Its protein product is CASSFGRGTSSPLHF.

This clone appeared a single time. The V call is TRBV4-3, the J call TRBJ1-2; D gene unclear. The CDR3 spans 16 residues. The V gene's germline CDR1 is LGHNA and CDR2 YSLEER. V gave up 1 base and J gave up 4 bases, with 16 bases separating them. The CDR3 DNA follows: TGCGCCAGCAGCCAAGTCCCACAGCGGTGGGGCTATGGCTACACCTTC. It encodes CASSQVPQRWGYGYTF.

The J gene is TRBJ1-5, the V gene TRBV30, with 8 bases that match TRBD1. Germline V lookup: CDR1 GTSNPN, CDR2 SVGIG (reference sequence). This CDR3 region has 15 residues. The junction had 8 bases not matched to a gene; V was cut back by 5 bases and J by 2 bases. The CDR3 DNA reads TGTGCCTGGCCTTGTTCGGGACAGGGCAATCAGCCCCAGCATTTT. This codes for CAWPCSGQGNQPQHF.

The chain employs TRBV15 and TRBJ1-4, with D perhaps matching TRBD1 (5 bases). This CDR3 region has 16 residues. With 0 bases removed from V and 7 bases from J, the gap between germline ends came to 15 bases. Per the germline V gene, CDR1 is LNHNV and CDR2 is YYDKDF (reference sequence). CDR3 sequence: CATSRDGQGSTEKLFF. CDR3 in DNA: TGTGCCACCAGCAGAGATGGTCAGGGCTCCACTGAAAAACTGTTTTTT.

This chain uses TRBV5-1 with TRBJ1-1; no reliable D call. The CDR3 length is 13 residues. In germline, CDR1 is SGHRS, CDR2 YFSETQ. V dropped 6 bases and J dropped 0 bases, with 9 bases sitting between them. CDR3 sequence: CASTIGMNTEAFF. Written as DNA, the CDR3 is TGCGCCAGCACGATCGGGATGAACACTGAAGCTTTCTTT.

The V gene is TRBV28, the J gene TRBJ2-3, with a possible D match to TRBD2 (6 bases). CDR3 length: 16 residues. Germline CDR1 MDHEN, CDR2 SYDVKM. Trimming removed 6 bases at V and 2 bases at J, with 18 bases between. The CDR3 bases are TGTGCCAGCAGCATATTTTGGGGGAGGCACACAGATACGCAGTATTTT. Translating it yields CASSIFWGRHTDTQYF.

CDR3 bases: TGTGCCAGCTCACCGATTCCAGGGGGTACTGAAGCTTTCTTT. It is translated as CASSPIPGGTEAFF. This chain links TRBV18 with TRBJ1-1; 7 bases fit TRBD1. The J segment lost 5 bases and the V segment lost 3 bases, leaving 6 bases of the junction unmatched. The CDR3 length is 14 residues. The germline V gene encodes CDR1 KGHSH and CDR2 LQKENI.

The chain combines TRBV25-1 with TRBJ2-7; weak D call: TRBD1 (6 bases). Germline CDR1 MGHDK, CDR2 SYGVNS. Trimming shortened V by 1 base and J by 4 bases, and 17 bases separated the two germline ends. CDR3 length: 16 amino acids. The CDR3 sequence is CASSESSAGANYEQYF. DNA of the CDR3: TGTGCCAGCAGTGAATCTTCCGCAGGGGCCAATTACGAGCAGTACTTC.

In its sample, this clone was seen a few times. The DNA for the CDR3 is TGTGCCAGCAGCTGGGGACTAGCGGTTACCTACGAGCAGTACTTC. Protein product: CASSWGLAVTYEQYF. This chain links TRBV7-2 with TRBJ2-7; 11 nucleotides match TRBD2. With V trimmed by 4 bases and J by 2 bases, 4 bases remained unmatched. Germline V gene lookup returns CDR1 SGHTA and CDR2 FQGNSA. The CDR3 has 15 residues.

The genes are TRBV27 and TRBJ1-1; D not resolved. Trimming removed 5 bases at V and 4 bases at J, with 23 bases between. CDR3 length: 17 amino acids. The germline gives CDR1 MNHEY, CDR2 SMNVEV (reference sequence). CDR3 nucleotide sequence: TGTGCCAGCAGTGATGGGTCTTTTCGCCCCGCGGGCACTGAAGCTTTCTTT. As protein: CASSDGSFRPAGTEAFF.